What follows is one T cell receptor beta chain and its context. Antigen specificity is unknown. PCR employed 60 Vbeta and 13 Jbeta primers. Sequenced by immunoSEQ multiplex PCR; TCRdb stores in-frame clones only, minus some. The repertoire holds more than 150,000 clones, with approximately 84% as singletons. CDR1 and CDR2 from the germline V gene are SEHNR and FQNEAQ (reference sequence). The germline V and J ends were trimmed by 5 bases and 3 bases, with 13 bases remaining between them. CDR3 length: 14 amino acids. This record comes from a study of cytomegalovirus exposure and HLA in healthy donors. Study outcomes and limitations: Later analysis suggested most CMV-associated TCR beta chains were HLA-restricted. In presence/absence analyses, roughly uniform sequencing depth across donors was assumed.

This sequence originates from a middle-aged man in good health and CMV-seronegative. The sequenced material came from PBMCs. V and J are TRBV7-9 and TRBJ1-1; D may be TRBD1 (6 bases). CDR3 coding DNA: TGTGCCAGCAGCACTCAGGGGCTTGACACTGAAGCTTTCTTT. It yields the protein CASSTQGLDTEAFF.